This T cell receptor (beta chain) was identified during a study of beta chain features in type 1 diabetes. This clone appeared a few times. Its antigen is currently unknown. Reverse transcription of all isolated RNA meant that expressed TCRB transcripts were sequenced. TCRdb keeps only in-frame clones here, not all; method: immunoSEQ multiplex PCR. The table shows around 710,000 clones, with around 12% occurring only once. Trimming took 3 bases from V and 2 from J, leaving 9 bases between them. CDR1 SQVTM and CDR2 ANQGSEA come from the germline V gene. There are 13 residues in the CDR3. Findings and caveats of the study: TCRB CDR3s from Type 1 diabetes patients were moderately but significantly shorter in all four CD4+ subsets.

Sequenced material: naive CD4+ T cells from blood. The V call is TRBV29-1, the J call TRBJ2-3; the D gene is possibly TRBD2 (5 bases). The sequence came from a man between 25 and 39 years old with type 1 diabetes. The CDR3 loop is CSVDSGFTDTQYF. The CDR3 DNA follows: TGCAGCGTTGATTCGGGATTCACAGATACGCAGTATTTT.